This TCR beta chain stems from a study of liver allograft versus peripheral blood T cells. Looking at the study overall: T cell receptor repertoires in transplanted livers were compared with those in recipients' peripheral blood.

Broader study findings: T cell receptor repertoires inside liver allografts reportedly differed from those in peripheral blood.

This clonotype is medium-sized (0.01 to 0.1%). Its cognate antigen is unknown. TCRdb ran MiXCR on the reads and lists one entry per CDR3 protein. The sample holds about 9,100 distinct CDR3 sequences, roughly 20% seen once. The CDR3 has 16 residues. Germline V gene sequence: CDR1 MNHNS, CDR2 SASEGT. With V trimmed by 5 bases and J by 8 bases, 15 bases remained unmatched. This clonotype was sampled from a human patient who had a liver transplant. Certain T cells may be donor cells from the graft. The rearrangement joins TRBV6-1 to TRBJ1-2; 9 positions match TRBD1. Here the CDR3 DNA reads TGTGCCAGCAGTCCCCTTCTGGGACAGGGAGGGGGAGGCTACACCTTC. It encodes CASSPLLGQGGGGYTF.